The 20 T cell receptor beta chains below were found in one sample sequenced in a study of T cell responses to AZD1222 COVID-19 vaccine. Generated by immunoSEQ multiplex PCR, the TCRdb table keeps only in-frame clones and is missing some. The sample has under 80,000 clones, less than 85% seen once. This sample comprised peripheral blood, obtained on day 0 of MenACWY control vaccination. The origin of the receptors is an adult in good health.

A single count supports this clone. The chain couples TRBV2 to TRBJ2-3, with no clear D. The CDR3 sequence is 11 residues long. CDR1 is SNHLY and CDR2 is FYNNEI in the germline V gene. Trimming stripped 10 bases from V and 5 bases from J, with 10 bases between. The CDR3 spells CATARRDTQYF. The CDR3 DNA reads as TGTGCCACCGCAAGGCGAGATACGCAGTATTTT. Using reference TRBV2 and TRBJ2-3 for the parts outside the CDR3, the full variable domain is EPEVTQTPSHQVTQMGQEVILRCVPISNHLYFYWYRQILGQKVEFLVSFYNNEISEKSEIFDDQFSVERPDGSNFTLKIRSTKLEDSAMYFCATARRDTQYFGPGTRLTVL.

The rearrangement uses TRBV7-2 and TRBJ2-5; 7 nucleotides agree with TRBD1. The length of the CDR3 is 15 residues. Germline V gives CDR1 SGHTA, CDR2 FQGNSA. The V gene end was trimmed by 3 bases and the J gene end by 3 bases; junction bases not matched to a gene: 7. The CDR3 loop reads CASSLSGTEEETQYF. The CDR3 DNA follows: TGTGCCAGCAGCTTGTCCGGGACAGAGGAAGAGACCCAGTACTTC.

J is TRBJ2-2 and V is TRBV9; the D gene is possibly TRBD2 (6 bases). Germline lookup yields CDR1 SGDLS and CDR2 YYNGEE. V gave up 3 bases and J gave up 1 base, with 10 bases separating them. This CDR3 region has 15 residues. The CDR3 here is CASSDPAGNTGELFF. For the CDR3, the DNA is TGTGCCAGCAGCGACCCAGCGGGGAACACCGGGGAGCTGTTTTTT.

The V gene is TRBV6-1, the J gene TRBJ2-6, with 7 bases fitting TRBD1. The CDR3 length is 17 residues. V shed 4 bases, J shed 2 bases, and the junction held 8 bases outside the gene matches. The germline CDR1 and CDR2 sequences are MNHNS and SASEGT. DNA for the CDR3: TGTGCCAGCAGTGGGAACTTTGGACAGGCTGGGGCCAACGTCCTGACTTTC. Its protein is CASSGNFGQAGANVLTF.

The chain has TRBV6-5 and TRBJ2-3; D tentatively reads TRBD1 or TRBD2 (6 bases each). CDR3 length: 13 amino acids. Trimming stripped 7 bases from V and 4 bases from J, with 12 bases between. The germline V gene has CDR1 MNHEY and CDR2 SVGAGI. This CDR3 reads CASMKRGADTQYF. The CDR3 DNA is TGTGCCAGCATGAAAAGGGGGGCAGATACGCAGTATTTT.

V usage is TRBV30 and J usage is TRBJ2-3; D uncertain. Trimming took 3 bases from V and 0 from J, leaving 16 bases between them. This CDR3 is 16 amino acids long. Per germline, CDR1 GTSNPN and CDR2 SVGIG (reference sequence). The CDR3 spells CAWSLGRSASTDTQYF. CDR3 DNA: TGTGCCTGGAGCCTAGGGCGGAGCGCGAGCACAGATACGCAGTATTTT.

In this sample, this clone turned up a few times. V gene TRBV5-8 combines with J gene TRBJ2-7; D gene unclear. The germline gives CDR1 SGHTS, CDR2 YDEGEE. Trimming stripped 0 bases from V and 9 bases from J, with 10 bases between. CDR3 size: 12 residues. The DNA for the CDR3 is TGTGCCAGCAGCTTGGAGTTGTCGGGGCAGTACTTC. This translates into CASSLELSGQYF.

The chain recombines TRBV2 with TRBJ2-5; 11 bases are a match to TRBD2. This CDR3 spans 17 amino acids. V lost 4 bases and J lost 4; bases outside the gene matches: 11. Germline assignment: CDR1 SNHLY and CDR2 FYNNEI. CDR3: CASSGGSGRARRETQYF. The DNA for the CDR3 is TGTGCCAGCAGTGGGGGTAGCGGGAGGGCCAGACGAGAGACCCAGTACTTC.

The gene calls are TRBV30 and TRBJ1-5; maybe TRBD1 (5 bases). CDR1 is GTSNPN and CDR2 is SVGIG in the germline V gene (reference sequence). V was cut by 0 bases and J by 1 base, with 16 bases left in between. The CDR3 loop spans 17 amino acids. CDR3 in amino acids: CAWSVPGQGESNQPQHF. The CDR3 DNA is TGTGCCTGGAGTGTACCGGGCCAGGGTGAGAGCAATCAGCCCCAGCATTTT.

The CDR3 reads CAISEGRLGVTYEQYF. CDR3 DNA sequence: TGTGCCATCAGTGAAGGGCGACTGGGGGTTACGTACGAGCAGTACTTC. The chain has TRBV10-3 and TRBJ2-7; D is perhaps TRBD1 or TRBD2 (5 bases each). The CDR3 runs to 16 residues. Trimming left V 3 bases short and J 4 bases short, with 19 bases between. CDR1 is ENHRY and CDR2 is SYGVKD in the germline V gene.

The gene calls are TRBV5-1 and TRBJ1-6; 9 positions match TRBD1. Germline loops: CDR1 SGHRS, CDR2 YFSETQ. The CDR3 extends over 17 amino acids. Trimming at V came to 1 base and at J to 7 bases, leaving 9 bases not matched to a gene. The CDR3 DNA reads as TGCGCCAGCAGCTTGAGCTCTGCCGGACAGGGGAATTCACCCCTCCACTTT. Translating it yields CASSLSSAGQGNSPLHF.

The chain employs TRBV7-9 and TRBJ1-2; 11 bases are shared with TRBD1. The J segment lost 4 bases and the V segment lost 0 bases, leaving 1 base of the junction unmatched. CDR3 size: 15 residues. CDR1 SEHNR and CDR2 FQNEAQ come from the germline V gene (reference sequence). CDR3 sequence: CASSLAGTGGYGYTF. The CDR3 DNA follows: TGTGCCAGCAGCTTAGCAGGGACAGGGGGCTATGGCTACACCTTC.

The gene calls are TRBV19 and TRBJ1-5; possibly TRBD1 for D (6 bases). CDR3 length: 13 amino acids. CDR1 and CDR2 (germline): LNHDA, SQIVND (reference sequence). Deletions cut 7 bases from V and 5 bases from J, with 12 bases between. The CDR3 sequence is CASTLGGDQPQHF. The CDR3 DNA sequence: TGTGCCAGTACCCTGGGGGGCGATCAGCCCCAGCATTTT.

In nucleotides, the CDR3 is TGTGCCAGCAGCGTAGATATGGGGTCGGGGGAGCTGTTTTTT. It encodes CASSVDMGSGELFF. This rearrangement joins TRBV9 to TRBJ2-2; D remains ambiguous. Germline V CDR1 and CDR2: SGDLS, YYNGEE. CDR3 length equals 14 residues. The V and J ends lost 0 bases and 8 bases respectively, with 11 bases between them.

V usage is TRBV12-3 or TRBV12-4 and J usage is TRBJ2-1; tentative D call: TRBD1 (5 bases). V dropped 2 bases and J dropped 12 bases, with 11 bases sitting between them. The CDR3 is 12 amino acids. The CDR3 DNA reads TGTGCCAGCAGTTTACTGGTGCAGGGGCAGTTCTTC. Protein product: CASSLLVQGQFF.

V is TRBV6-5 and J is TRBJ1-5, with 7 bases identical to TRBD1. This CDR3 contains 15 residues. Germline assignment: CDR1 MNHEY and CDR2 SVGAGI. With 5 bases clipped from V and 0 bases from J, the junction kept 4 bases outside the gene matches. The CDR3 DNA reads TGTGCCAGCAGTCTGGACAGGCTTAGCAATCAGCCCCAGCATTTT. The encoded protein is CASSLDRLSNQPQHF.

CDR3 in DNA: TGTGCCAGCAGTGCGTGGACAGGGGGTAATGAAAAACTGTTTTTT. Protein sequence: CASSAWTGGNEKLFF. The rearrangement joins TRBV2 to TRBJ1-4; 10 bases align to TRBD1. V shed 4 bases, J shed 4 bases, and the junction held 3 bases outside the gene matches. The CDR3 sequence is 15 residues long. Germline-derived CDR1 and CDR2 are SNHLY and FYNNEI.

The CDR3 DNA follows: TGTGCCAGTAGCTTTGGAGAATTGAACACTGAAGCTTTCTTT. Translating it yields CASSFGELNTEAFF. This rearrangement joins TRBV19 to TRBJ1-1; D is ambiguous. Looked up from germline, CDR1 is LNHDA and CDR2 is SQIVND (reference sequence). There are 14 residues in the CDR3. V was clipped by 6 bases and J by 0 bases, with 11 bases between them.

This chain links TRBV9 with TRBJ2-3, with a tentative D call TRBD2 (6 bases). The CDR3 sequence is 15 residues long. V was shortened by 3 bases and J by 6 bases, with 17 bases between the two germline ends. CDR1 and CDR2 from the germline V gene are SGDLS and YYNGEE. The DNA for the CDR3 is TGTGCCAGCAGCGGCGGGGACCCCATCCAGGATACGCAGTATTTT. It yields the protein CASSGGDPIQDTQYF.

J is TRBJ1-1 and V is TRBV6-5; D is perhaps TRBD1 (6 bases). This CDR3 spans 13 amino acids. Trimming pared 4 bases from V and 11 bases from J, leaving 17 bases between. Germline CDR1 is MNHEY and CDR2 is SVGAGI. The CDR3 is CASSSQGTLSAFF. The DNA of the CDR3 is TGTGCCAGCAGTTCACAGGGTACGCTCTCGGCTTTCTTT.